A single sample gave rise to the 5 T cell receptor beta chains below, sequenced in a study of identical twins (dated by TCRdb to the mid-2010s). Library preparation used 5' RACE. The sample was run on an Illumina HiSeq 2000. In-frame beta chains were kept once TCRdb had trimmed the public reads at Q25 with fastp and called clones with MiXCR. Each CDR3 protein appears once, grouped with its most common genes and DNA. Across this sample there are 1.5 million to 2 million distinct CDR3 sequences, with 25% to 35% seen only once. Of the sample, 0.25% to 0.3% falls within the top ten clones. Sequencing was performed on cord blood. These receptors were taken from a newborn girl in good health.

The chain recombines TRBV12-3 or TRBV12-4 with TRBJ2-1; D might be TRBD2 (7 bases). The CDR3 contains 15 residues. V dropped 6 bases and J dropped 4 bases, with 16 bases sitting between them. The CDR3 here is CASRRYREGYNEQFF. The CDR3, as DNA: TGTGCCAGCAGACGTTACAGGGAGGGGTACAATGAGCAGTTCTTC.

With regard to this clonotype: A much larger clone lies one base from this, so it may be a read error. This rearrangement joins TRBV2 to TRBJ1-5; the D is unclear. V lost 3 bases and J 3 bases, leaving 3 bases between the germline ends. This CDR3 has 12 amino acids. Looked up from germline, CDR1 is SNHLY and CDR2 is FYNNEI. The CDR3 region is CASSDANQPQHF. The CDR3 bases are TGTGCCAGCAGTGACGCCAATCAGCCCCAGCATTTT.

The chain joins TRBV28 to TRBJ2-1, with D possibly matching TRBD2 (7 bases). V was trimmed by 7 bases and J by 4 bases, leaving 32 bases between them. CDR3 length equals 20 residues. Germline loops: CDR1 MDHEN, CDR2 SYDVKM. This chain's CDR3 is CASTFNPGASGILNYNEQFF. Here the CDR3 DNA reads TGTGCCAGCACGTTTAACCCAGGGGCTAGCGGAATCTTAAATTACAATGAGCAGTTCTTC.

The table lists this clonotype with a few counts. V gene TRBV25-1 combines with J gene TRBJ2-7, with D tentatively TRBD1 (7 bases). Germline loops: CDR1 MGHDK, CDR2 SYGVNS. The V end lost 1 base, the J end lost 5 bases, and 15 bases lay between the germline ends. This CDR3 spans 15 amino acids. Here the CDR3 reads CASSECETGRHEQYF. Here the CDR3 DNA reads TGTGCCAGCAGTGAATGTGAGACAGGGAGGCACGAGCAGTACTTC.

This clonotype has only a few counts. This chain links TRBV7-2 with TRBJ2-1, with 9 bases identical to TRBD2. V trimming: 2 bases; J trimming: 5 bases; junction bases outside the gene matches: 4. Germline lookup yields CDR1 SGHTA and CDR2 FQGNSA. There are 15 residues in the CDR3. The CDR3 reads CASSLRTSENNEQFF. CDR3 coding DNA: TGTGCCAGCAGCTTACGGACTAGCGAGAACAATGAGCAGTTCTTC.